Following are 22 T cell receptor beta chains from one sample sequenced in a study of blood T cells in healthy people across ages. The use of a sample-barcoded 5' primer and a J-beta primer mix characterized a second PCR of roughly 6 to 11 cycles. Each CDR3 protein is one row after TCRdb ran MiXCR on the 5' RACE reads. The profile shows hundreds of thousands of distinct CDR3 sequences, about 52% of them singletons. Sequences were obtained from blood. These TCRs come from a woman in her sixties in good health.

The chain combines TRBV3-1 with TRBJ2-4; TRBD1 aligns across 8 bases. Matching the DNA end better, TRBJ2-5 makes the J call doubtful. Germline-derived CDR1 and CDR2 are LGHDT and YNNKEL (reference sequence). The CDR3 consists of 13 residues. The CDR3 bases are TGTGCCAGCAGCATGGACAGGGCCGAGACCCAGTACTTC. It codes for CASSMDRAETQYF.

This clonotype occurred many times. The V call is TRBV12-3 or TRBV12-4, the J call TRBJ2-1; D possibly corresponds to TRBD2 (6 bases). Trimming stripped 8 bases from V and 4 bases from J, with 12 bases between. The CDR3 sequence is 13 residues long. In DNA, the CDR3 is TGTGCCAGCGGGGGGACGGAATACAATGAGCAGTTCTTC. Encoded protein: CASGGTEYNEQFF.

V gene TRBV7-3 combines with J gene TRBJ2-1, with 14 positions matching TRBD2. The CDR3 length is 18 residues. CDR1 is SGHTA, CDR2 FQGTGA, per germline. V lost 3 bases to trimming and J lost 2 bases; unmatched junction nucleotides: 6. This CDR3 reads CASSLEGTSGRTYNEQFF. CDR3 nucleotide sequence: TGTGCCAGCAGCTTGGAGGGGACTAGCGGGAGAACCTACAATGAGCAGTTCTTC.

The chain recombines TRBV20-1 with TRBJ2-6; 7 bases align to TRBD1. CDR1 is DFQATT and CDR2 is SNEGSKA in the germline V gene (reference sequence). The CDR3 consists of 17 residues. Trimming removed 1 base from V and 0 bases from J; junction bases left unmatched: 6. In DNA, the CDR3 is TGCAGTGCTAGAGTCGGACAGGAATTCTCTGGGGCCAACGTCCTGACTTTC. It translates to CSARVGQEFSGANVLTF.

The CDR3 region has the DNA TGCAGTGCTAAAGACGCAGGGAGCTATGGCTACACCTTC. It codes for CSAKDAGSYGYTF. The chain recombines TRBV20-1 with TRBJ1-2; tentative D call: TRBD1 (5 bases). V was shortened by 4 bases and J by 4 bases, with 13 bases between the two germline ends. CDR1 and CDR2 from the germline V gene are DFQATT and SNEGSKA (reference sequence). This CDR3 is built from 13 residues.

At least ten counts were recorded for this clonotype. The chain links TRBV30 to TRBJ2-7; 16 nucleotides match TRBD2. CDR1 and CDR2 (germline): GTSNPN, SVGIG (reference sequence). J lost 2 bases, V lost 3 bases, and 13 bases had no gene match. The CDR3 covers 19 residues. The DNA of the CDR3 is TGTGCCTGGAGCCCCAAGGGACTAGCGGGAGGGTTACGGCCCTACGAGCAGTACTTC. Its translation is CAWSPKGLAGGLRPYEQYF.

J is TRBJ2-3 and V is TRBV4-2; TRBD1 might be the D (5 bases). CDR3 length: 15 residues. CDR1 and CDR2 (germline): LGHNA, YNFKEQ. With 1 base removed from V and 1 base from J, the gap between germline ends came to 9 bases. The CDR3 sequence: CASSQAIGGTDTQYF. The CDR3 nucleotides read TGTGCCAGCAGCCAAGCGATAGGGGGCACAGATACGCAGTATTTT.

The chain joins TRBV30 to TRBJ2-2; D uncertain. Germline values: CDR1 GTSNPN, CDR2 SVGIG (reference sequence). The CDR3 consists of 17 residues. V lost 7 bases to trimming and J lost 3 bases, with 24 bases between them. CDR3 in DNA: TGTGCCTCTACGGTGGGTTACGACTGGTACGACACCGGGGAGCTGTTTTTT. It is translated as CASTVGYDWYDTGELFF.

The V call is TRBV7-2, the J call TRBJ2-7; 7 bases are shared with TRBD1. V shed 6 bases and J 0 bases; nucleotides not matched to a gene: 8. CDR3 length: 15 residues. CDR1 is SGHTA, CDR2 FQGNSA, per germline. The CDR3 protein is CASREGGSSSYEQYF. CDR3 DNA: TGTGCCAGCAGGGAAGGGGGCTCTTCCTCCTACGAGCAGTACTTC.

This clonotype was counted a few times. The rearrangement links TRBV5-1 to TRBJ2-4, with 7 positions matching TRBD2. CDR3 length: 14 residues. V shed 6 bases, J shed 8 bases, and the junction held 11 bases outside the gene matches. In germline, CDR1 is SGHRS, CDR2 YFSETQ. CDR3 DNA: TGCGCCAGCACTGATCCGGGAGGAGGGGACATTCAGTACTTC. Its protein is CASTDPGGGDIQYF.

V and J are TRBV5-1 and TRBJ2-3; no definite D call. V was trimmed by 2 bases and J by 6 bases, leaving 7 bases between them. Germline CDR1 and CDR2: SGHRS and YFSETQ. The length of the CDR3 is 12 residues. The CDR3 bases are TGCGCCAGCAGCTTTTCTATGGATACGCAGTATTTT. Its protein product is CASSFSMDTQYF.

The chain employs TRBV6-5 and TRBJ1-2; D is unresolved. Germline CDR1 is MNHEY and CDR2 is SVGAGI. Between the trimmed V and J ends, which lost 8 bases and 4 bases, there was a span of 14 bases. This CDR3 has 13 amino acids. The CDR3 DNA is TGTGCCAGCGTAAAGCGTGAGGGCTATGGCTACACCTTC. It is translated as CASVKREGYGYTF.

V and J are TRBV2 and TRBJ2-1; 8 bases agree with TRBD2. The CDR3 extends over 14 amino acids. The trim removed 6 bases at V and 6 bases at J, leaving 7 bases unmatched. Germline-derived CDR1 and CDR2 are SNHLY and FYNNEI. CDR3 coding DNA: TGTGCCAGCAGGAGGACTAGCATCGGCAATGAGCAGTTCTTC. Encoded protein: CASRRTSIGNEQFF.

This clonotype came up a few times. The V call is TRBV7-2, the J call TRBJ2-1; the D gene could be TRBD1 or TRBD2 (5 bases each). Trimming cost V 8 bases and J 0 bases, with 17 bases left between them. The CDR3 totals 16 residues. From germline, CDR1 is SGHTA and CDR2 FQGNSA. The CDR3 DNA reads as TGTGCCAGCGCCGCTGCCGGGACCAGCTCCTACAATGAGCAGTTCTTC. The encoded protein is CASAAAGTSSYNEQFF.

The chain is built from TRBV7-2 and TRBJ1-2; D is ambiguous. The CDR3 is made up of 13 amino acids. Trimming took off 10 bases at V and 4 bases at J, with 16 bases between the two ends. Germline V gene lookup returns CDR1 SGHTA and CDR2 FQGNSA. The CDR3 region has the DNA TGTGCCACCTCCCACCGCCAAGGCTATGGCTACACCTTC. This sequence encodes CATSHRQGYGYTF.

V gene TRBV6-1 combines with J gene TRBJ2-7; D remains ambiguous. The J call may be in error: the DNA end matches TRBJ2-4 better. Germline CDR1 and CDR2: MNHNS and SASEGT. The CDR3 totals 14 residues. CDR3 protein: CASSEGYSLNIQYF. As DNA, the CDR3 is TGTGCCAGCAGTGAGGGGTACAGCTTAAACATTCAGTACTTC.

This clonotype has a handful of counts. The CDR3: CASSNVPGLAVSYEQYF. Written as DNA, the CDR3 is TGTGCCAGCAGCAACGTTCCGGGACTAGCGGTATCCTACGAGCAGTACTTC. The genes are TRBV21-1 and TRBJ2-7; whether TRBD2, the table's D call, matches the DNA was not checked. TRBV21-1 is a known pseudogene. The CDR3 is made up of 17 amino acids.

The sample holds a few counts of this clonotype. V gene TRBV29-1 combines with J gene TRBJ2-5; TRBD2 aligns across 10 bases. The CDR3 spans 14 residues. Germline values: CDR1 SQVTM, CDR2 ANQGSEA. The V gene end was trimmed by 7 bases and the J gene end by 11 bases; junction bases not matched to a gene: 16. CDR3 protein: CSADLAGEGNEQYF. The CDR3 bases are TGCAGCGCCGACCTAGCGGGAGAAGGCAATGAGCAGTACTTC.

This rearrangement joins TRBV7-9 to TRBJ2-4, with 10 bases aligning to TRBD2. TRBJ2-5 explains the end of the DNA better; the J call may be wrong. There are 15 residues in the CDR3. Germline CDR1 SEHNR, CDR2 FQNEAQ (reference sequence). In DNA form, the CDR3 reads TGTGCCAGCAAAGGTCTAGCGGGAGAAGGAGAGACCCAGTACTTC. As protein: CASKGLAGEGETQYF.

The chain has TRBV3-1 and TRBJ1-1, with D possibly TRBD1 on 5 matching bases. Germline V gene sequence: CDR1 LGHDT, CDR2 YNNKEL (reference sequence). This CDR3 has 16 residues. Trimming removed 5 bases at V and 5 bases at J, with 21 bases between. The CDR3 is CASSTIQTAGRTEAFF. The CDR3 nucleotides read TGTGCCAGCAGCACGATTCAGACAGCCGGGAGAACTGAAGCTTTCTTT.

This sequence joins TRBV14 and TRBJ1-2, with TRBD1 identical over 8 bases. The CDR3 covers 14 residues. In germline, CDR1 is SGHDN, CDR2 FVKESK. With 5 bases clipped from V and 4 bases from J, the junction kept 6 bases outside the gene matches. CDR3 bases: TGTGCCAGCAGCATCGGGGACAGGCCCTATGGCTACACCTTC. Translated: CASSIGDRPYGYTF.

In this sample, this clonotype turned up a few times. The rearrangement joins TRBV10-3 to TRBJ2-1; 12 bases match TRBD2. The germline CDR1 and CDR2 sequences are ENHRY and SYGVKD. V lost 8 bases, J lost 9 bases, and 20 bases stayed unmatched. This CDR3 region has 18 residues. The CDR3 loop reads CAISITGTSGPLSREQFF. CDR3 DNA: TGTGCCATCTCTATTACCGGGACTAGCGGGCCTCTATCGCGTGAGCAGTTCTTC.